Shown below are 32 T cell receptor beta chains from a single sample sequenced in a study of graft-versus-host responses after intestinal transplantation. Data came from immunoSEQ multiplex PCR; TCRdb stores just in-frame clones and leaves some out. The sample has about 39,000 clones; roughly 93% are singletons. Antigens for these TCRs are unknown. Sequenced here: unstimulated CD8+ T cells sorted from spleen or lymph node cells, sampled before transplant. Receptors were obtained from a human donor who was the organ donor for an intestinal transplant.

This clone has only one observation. CDR3 residues: CASSVDLGQETQYF. DNA of the CDR3: TGTGCCAGCAGCGTCGACCTTGGGCAAGAGACCCAGTACTTC. The J gene is TRBJ2-5, the V gene TRBV9; D gene ambiguous. The germline V gene has CDR1 SGDLS and CDR2 YYNGEE. The CDR3 extends over 14 amino acids. The V gene lost 2 bases and the J gene lost 2 bases, with 10 bases spanning the gap.

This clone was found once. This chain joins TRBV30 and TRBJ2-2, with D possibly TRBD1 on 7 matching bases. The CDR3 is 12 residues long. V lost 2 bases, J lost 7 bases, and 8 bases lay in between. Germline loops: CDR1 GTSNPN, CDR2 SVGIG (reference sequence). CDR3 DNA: TGTGCCTGGAGTCAGGGGGGCGGGGAGCTGTTTTTT. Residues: CAWSQGGGELFF.

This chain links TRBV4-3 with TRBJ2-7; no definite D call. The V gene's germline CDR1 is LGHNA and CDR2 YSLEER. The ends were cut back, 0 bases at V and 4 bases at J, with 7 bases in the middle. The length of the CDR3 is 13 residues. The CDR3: CASSQEPRYEQYF. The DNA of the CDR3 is TGCGCCAGCAGCCAAGAGCCCAGATACGAGCAGTACTTC.

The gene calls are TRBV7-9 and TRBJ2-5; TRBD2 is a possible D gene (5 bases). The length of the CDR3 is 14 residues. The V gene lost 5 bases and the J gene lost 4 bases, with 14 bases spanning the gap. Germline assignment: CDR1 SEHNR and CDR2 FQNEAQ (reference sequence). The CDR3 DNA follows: TGTGCCAGCAGCCCCGAGCGGACTGCAGAGACCCAGTACTTC. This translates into CASSPERTAETQYF.

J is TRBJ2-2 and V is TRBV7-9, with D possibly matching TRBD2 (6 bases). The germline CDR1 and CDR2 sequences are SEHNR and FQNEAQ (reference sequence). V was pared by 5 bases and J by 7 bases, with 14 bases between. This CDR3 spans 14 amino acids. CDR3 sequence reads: CASSTRSSVGELFF. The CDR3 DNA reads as TGTGCCAGCAGCACCCGCTCTAGCGTCGGGGAGCTGTTTTTT.

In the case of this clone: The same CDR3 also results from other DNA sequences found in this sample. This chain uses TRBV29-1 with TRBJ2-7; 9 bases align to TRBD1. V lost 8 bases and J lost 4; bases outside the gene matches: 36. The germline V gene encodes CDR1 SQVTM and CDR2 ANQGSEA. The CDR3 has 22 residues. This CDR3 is CSLTGGGTKGLSGDRVFYEQYF. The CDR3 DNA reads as TGCAGCTTAACTGGGGGTGGGACCAAAGGGCTCAGTGGGGACAGGGTCTTTTACGAGCAGTACTTC.

This CDR3 reads CASSQGGHYNEQFF. In DNA, the CDR3 is TGTGCCAGCAGCCAAGGGGGGCATTACAATGAGCAGTTCTTC. The V and J genes are TRBV4-2 and TRBJ2-1, with D tentatively TRBD1 (6 bases). The germline V gene has CDR1 LGHNA and CDR2 YNFKEQ. The CDR3 totals 14 residues. V was cut by 1 base and J by 4 bases, with 8 bases left in between.

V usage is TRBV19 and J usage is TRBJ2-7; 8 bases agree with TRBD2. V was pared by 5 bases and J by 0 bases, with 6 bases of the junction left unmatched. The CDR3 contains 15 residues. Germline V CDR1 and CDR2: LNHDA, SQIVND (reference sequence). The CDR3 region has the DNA TGTGCCAGTAGTTACGGCGGGAGGCCCTCCTACGAGCAGTACTTC. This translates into CASSYGGRPSYEQYF.

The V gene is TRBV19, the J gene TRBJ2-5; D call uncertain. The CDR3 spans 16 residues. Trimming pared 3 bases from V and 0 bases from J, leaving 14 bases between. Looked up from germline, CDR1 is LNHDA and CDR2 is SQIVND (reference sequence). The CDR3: CASSISSALYQETQYF. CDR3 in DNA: TGTGCCAGTAGTATCTCCAGCGCCTTGTACCAAGAGACCCAGTACTTC.

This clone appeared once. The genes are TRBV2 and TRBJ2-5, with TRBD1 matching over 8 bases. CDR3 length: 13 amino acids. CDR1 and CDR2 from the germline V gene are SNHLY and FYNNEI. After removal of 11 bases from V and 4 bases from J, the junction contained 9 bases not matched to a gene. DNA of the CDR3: TGTGCCTGGTTTTCAGGGGGCCCAGAGACCCAGTACTTC. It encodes CAWFSGGPETQYF.

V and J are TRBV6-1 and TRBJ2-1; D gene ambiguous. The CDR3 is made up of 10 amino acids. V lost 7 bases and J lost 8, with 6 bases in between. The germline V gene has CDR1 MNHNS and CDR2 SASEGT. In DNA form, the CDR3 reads TGTGCCAGCAAGATCGATGAGCAGTTCTTC. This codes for CASKIDEQFF.

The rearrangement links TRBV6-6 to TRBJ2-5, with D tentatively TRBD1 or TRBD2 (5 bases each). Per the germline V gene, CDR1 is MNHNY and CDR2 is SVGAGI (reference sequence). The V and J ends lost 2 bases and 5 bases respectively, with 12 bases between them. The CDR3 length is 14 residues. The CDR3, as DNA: TGTGCCAGCAGTTACGAGTGGGGGTCGGAGACCCAGTACTTC. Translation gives CASSYEWGSETQYF.

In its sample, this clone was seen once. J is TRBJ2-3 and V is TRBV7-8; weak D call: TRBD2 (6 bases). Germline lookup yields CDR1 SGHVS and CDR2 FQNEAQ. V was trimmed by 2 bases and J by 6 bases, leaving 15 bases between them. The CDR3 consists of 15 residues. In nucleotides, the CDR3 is TGTGCCAGCAGCTTAAGATCCGGGAGCTCGGATACGCAGTATTTT. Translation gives CASSLRSGSSDTQYF.

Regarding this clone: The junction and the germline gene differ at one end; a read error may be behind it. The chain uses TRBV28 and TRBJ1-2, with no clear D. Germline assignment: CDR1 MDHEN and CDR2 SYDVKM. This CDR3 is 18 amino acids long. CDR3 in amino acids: CASSLLSAVRLFHYGYAF. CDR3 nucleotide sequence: TGTGCCAGCAGTTTACTCTCAGCCGTCCGGCTATTTCACTATGGCTACGCCTTC.

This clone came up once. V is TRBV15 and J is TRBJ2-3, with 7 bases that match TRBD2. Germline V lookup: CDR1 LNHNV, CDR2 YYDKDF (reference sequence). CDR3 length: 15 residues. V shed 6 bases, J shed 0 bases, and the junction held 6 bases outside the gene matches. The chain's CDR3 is CATRLSGSSTDTQYF. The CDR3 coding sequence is TGTGCCACCAGACTTAGCGGGTCTAGCACAGATACGCAGTATTTT.

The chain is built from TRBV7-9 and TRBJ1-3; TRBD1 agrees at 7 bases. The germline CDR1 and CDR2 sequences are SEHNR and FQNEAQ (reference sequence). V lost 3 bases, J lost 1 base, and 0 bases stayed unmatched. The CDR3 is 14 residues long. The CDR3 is CASSLTGSGNTIYF. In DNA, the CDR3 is TGTGCCAGCAGCTTGACAGGGTCTGGAAACACCATATATTTT.

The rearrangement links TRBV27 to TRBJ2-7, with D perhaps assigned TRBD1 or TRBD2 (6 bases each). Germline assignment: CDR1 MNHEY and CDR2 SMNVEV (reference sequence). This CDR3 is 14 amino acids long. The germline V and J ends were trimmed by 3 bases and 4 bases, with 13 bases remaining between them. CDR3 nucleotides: TGTGCCAGCAGTTTCAACAGGGCGGGGTACGAGCAGTACTTC. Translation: CASSFNRAGYEQYF.

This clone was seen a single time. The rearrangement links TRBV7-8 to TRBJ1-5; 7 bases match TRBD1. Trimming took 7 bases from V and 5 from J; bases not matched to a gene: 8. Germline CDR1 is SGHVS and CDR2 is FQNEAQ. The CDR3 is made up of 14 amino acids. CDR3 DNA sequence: TGTGCCAGCAACCCCACAGGGGCGGATCAGCCCCAGCATTTT. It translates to CASNPTGADQPQHF.

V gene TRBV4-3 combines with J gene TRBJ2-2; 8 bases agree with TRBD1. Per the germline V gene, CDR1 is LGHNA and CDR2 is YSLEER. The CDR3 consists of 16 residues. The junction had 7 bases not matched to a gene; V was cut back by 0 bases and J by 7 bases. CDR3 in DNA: TGCGCCAGCAGCCAAGATGGACAGGGAAAGGGCGGGGAGCTGTTTTTT. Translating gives CASSQDGQGKGGELFF.

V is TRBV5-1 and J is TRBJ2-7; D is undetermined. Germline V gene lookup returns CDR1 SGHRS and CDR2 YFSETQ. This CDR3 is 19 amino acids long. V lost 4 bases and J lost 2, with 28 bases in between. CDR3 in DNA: TGCGCCAGCAGCCTAACCCTGACGTTAGAGTTGAAAGCACCCTACGAGCAGTACTTC. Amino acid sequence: CASSLTLTLELKAPYEQYF.

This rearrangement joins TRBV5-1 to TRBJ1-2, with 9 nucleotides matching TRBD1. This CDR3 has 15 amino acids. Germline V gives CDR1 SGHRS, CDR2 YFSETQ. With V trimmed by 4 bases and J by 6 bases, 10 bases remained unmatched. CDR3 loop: CASSAPGTGKDGYTF. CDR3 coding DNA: TGCGCCAGCAGCGCCCCCGGGACAGGGAAGGATGGCTACACCTTC. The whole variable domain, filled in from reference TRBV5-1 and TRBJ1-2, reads KAGVTQTPRYLIKTRGQQVTLSCSPISGHRSVSWYQQTPGQGLQFLFEYFSETQRNKGNFPGRFSGRQFSNSRSEMNVSTLELGDSALYLCASSAPGTGKDGYTFGSGTRLTVV.

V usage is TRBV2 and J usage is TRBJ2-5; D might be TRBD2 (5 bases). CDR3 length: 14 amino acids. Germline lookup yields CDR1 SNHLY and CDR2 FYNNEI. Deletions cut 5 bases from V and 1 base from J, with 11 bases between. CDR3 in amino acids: CASSSKEAQETQYF. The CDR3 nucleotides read TGTGCCAGCAGTTCAAAGGAGGCCCAAGAGACCCAGTACTTC.

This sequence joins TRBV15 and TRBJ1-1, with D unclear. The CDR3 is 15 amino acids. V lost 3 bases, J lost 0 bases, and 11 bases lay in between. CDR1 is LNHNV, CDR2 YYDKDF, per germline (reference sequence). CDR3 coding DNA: TGTGCCACCAGCAGGGGGAAAAATATGAACACTGAAGCTTTCTTT. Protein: CATSRGKNMNTEAFF.

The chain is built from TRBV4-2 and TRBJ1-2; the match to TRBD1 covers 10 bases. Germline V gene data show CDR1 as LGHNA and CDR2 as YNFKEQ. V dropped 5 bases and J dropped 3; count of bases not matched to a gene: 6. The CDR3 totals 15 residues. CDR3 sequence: CASSLTGGLDYGYTF. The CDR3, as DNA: TGTGCCAGCAGCTTGACAGGGGGCCTGGACTATGGCTACACCTTC.

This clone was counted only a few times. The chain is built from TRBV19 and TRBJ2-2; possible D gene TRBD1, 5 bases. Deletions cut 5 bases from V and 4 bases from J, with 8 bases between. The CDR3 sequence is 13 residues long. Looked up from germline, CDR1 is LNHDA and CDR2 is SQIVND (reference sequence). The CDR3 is CASSHQGTGELFF. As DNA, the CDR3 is TGTGCCAGTAGTCATCAGGGCACCGGGGAGCTGTTTTTT.

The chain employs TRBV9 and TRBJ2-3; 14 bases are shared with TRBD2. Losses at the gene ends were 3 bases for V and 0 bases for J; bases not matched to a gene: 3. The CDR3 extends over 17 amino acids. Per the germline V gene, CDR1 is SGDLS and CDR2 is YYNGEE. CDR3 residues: CASSDRLAGGSTDTQYF. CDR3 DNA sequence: TGTGCCAGCAGCGACCGACTAGCGGGAGGGAGCACAGATACGCAGTATTTT.

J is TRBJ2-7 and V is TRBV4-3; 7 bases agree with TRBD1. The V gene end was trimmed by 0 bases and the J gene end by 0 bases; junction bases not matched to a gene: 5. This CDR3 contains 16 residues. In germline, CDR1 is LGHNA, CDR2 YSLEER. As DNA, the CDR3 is TGCGCCAGCAGCCAAGATGGCACAGGGGCCTCCTACGAGCAGTACTTC. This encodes CASSQDGTGASYEQYF.

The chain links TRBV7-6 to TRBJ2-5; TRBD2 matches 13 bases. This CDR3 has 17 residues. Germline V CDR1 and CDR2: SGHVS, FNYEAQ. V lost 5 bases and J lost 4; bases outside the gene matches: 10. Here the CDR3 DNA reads TGTGCCAGCAGCCCGGGGACTAGCGGGGAGATAGGAGAGACCCAGTACTTC. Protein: CASSPGTSGEIGETQYF.

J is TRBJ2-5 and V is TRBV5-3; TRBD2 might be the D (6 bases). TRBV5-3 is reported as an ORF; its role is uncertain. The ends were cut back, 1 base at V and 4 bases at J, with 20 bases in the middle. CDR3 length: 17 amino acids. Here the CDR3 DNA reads TGTGCCAGAAGCTTGATTTTGGTGACGGGAGCAAGAGAGACCCAGTACTTC. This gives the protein CARSLILVTGARETQYF.

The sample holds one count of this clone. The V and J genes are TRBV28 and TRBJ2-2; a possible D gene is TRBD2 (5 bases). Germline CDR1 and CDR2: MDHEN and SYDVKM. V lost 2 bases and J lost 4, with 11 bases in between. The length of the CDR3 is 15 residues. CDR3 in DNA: TGTGCCAGCAGTTTAAGCCAGGAGGCCACCGGGGAGCTGTTTTTT. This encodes CASSLSQEATGELFF.

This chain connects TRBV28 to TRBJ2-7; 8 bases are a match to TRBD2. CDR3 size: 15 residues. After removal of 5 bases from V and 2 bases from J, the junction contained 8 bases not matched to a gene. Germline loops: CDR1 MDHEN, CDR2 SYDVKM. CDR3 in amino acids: CASSPLAGPAYEQYF. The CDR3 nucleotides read TGTGCCAGCAGTCCATTAGCGGGGCCTGCCTACGAGCAGTACTTC.

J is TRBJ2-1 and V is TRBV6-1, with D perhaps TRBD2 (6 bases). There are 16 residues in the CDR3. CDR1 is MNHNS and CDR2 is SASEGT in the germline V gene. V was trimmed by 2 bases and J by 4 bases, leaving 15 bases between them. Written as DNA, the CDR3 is TGTGCCAGCAGTGAACGACGGCTTGGGGGGTACAATGAGCAGTTCTTC. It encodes CASSERRLGGYNEQFF.